These T cell receptor beta chains were read from a single sample in a study of T cell responses to AZD1222 COVID-19 vaccine. Using immunoSEQ multiplex PCR, the repertoire was profiled, and TCRdb retains in-frame clones only, with some absent. Among under 150,000 clones, 90% were seen once, and the ten largest hold more than 3%. This sample comprised peripheral blood, obtained on day 0 of AZD1222 vaccination. Receptors were obtained from an adult in good health. Both conserved end residues are trimmed from each CDR3. The D gene is left open where the match is weak.

v_gene	j_gene	d_gene	CDR3aa
TRBV4-1	TRBJ1-5	NA	ASSQVGGQDQPQH
TRBV29-1	TRBJ2-4	NA	SVEGTKNIQY
TRBV4-3	TRBJ1-2	NA	ASSQAQAGGPHYGYT
TRBV9	TRBJ1-1	NA	ASSDPGQGTEAF
TRBV11-2	TRBJ2-7	TRBD2	ASSTPLAGGPGEQY
TRBV19	TRBJ1-3	NA	ASSIMFGQGFAGNTIY
TRBV2	TRBJ2-1	TRBD2	ASAPGLAAHNEQF
TRBV3-1/TRBV3-2	TRBJ2-2	NA	ASSQVEYTGELF
TRBV7-9	TRBJ1-2	NA	ASSSTPQAPYGYT
TRBV7-3	TRBJ2-3	TRBD1	ASSAQQGLNTDTQY
TRBV7-2	TRBJ2-1	NA	ASSLPYNEQF
TRBV7-2	TRBJ2-7	TRBD2	ASSPSTSGSYEQY
TRBV4-1	TRBJ1-4	NA	ASSQVWSPTNEKLF
TRBV18	TRBJ1-2	NA	ASSADSNYGYT
TRBV6-5	TRBJ2-7	NA	ASSYGQSSYEQY
TRBV2	TRBJ1-4	NA	ASKGPRGEKLF
TRBV11-2	TRBJ1-4	TRBD1	ASSTDRGPNEKLF
TRBV3-1/TRBV3-2	TRBJ1-2	TRBD1	ASSPPGQSYGYT
TRBV6-1	TRBJ2-7	TRBD1	ASSGFVGTGSYEQY
TRBV5-4	TRBJ2-6	NA	ASSWDGQTGANVLT
TRBV7-9	TRBJ1-5	NA	ASSSSGQHQPQH
TRBV27	TRBJ2-5	TRBD2	ASSLWGGEEETQY
TRBV19	TRBJ1-2	NA	ASRHRRDPVNYGYT
TRBV12-5	TRBJ1-5	TRBD1	ASGLPSTGGQPQH
TRBV18	TRBJ1-1	NA	ASSPPPSLTALEAF
TRBV11-1	TRBJ1-2	NA	ASSQTGIGYT
TRBV6-2/TRBV6-3	TRBJ2-1	NA	ASSSFGNEQF
TRBV2	TRBJ2-2	TRBD2	ASSERVAGDGELF
TRBV7-2	TRBJ2-2	TRBD2	ASSLDISGDNTGELF
TRBV15	TRBJ1-1	NA	ATSRVGRNTEAF
TRBV5-6	TRBJ2-7	NA	ASSRLEAPLFYEQY
TRBV6-1	TRBJ2-1	TRBD2	ASSVGLAGVAREQF
TRBV2	TRBJ1-1	NA	ASSEALQQDKAF
TRBV30	TRBJ2-3	NA	AWSEGGGTDTQY
TRBV13	TRBJ2-6	NA	ASSPPRGIRSGANVLT
TRBV19	TRBJ2-7	TRBD1	ASSTDRRYEQY
TRBV4-2	TRBJ2-1	NA	ASSQVDEQF